These 30 T cell receptor beta chains share one sample of origin, sequenced in a study of cytomegalovirus exposure and HLA in healthy donors. The study ran its PCR with 60 Vbeta and 13 Jbeta primers. Sequencing used immunoSEQ multiplex PCR; TCRdb keeps in-frame clones, though not all of them. The sample lists 200,000 or so clones; 84% were seen once. Sequenced input: PBMCs. The receptors come from a boy aged 5-17 years in good health and CMV-seronegative.

This sequence joins TRBV5-1 and TRBJ1-1, with D possibly matching TRBD1 (6 bases). The germline V gene encodes CDR1 SGHRS and CDR2 YFSETQ. Trimming removed 5 bases from V and 5 bases from J, with 13 bases in between. The CDR3 has 13 amino acids. In DNA form, the CDR3 reads TGCGCCAGCAGGGATGAGGGGGTTACTGAAGCTTTCTTT. Amino acids: CASRDEGVTEAFF.

This chain uses TRBV5-4 with TRBJ2-7; D is unclear. The CDR3 runs to 15 residues. CDR1 is SGHNT, CDR2 YYREEE, per germline (reference sequence). The V end lost 0 bases, the J end lost 2 bases, and 12 bases lay between the germline ends. The CDR3 nucleotides are TGTGCCAGCAGCTTGGGTAGGTTTGGAGCCTACGAGCAGTACTTC. This gives the protein CASSLGRFGAYEQYF. The full variable domain, rest sourced from reference TRBV5-4 and TRBJ2-7, is ETGVTQSPTHLIKTRGQQVTLRCSSQSGHNTVSWYQQALGQGPQFIFQYYREEENGRGNFPPRFSGLQFPNYSSELNVNALELDDSALYLCASSLGRFGAYEQYFGPGTRLTVT.

Here the CDR3 reads CASSAQGTSTDTQYF. Here the CDR3 DNA reads TGTGCCAGCAGCGCACAGGGAACTAGCACAGATACGCAGTATTTT. The chain recombines TRBV9 with TRBJ2-3; D may be TRBD1 (6 bases). Trimming took off 3 bases at V and 0 bases at J, with 11 bases between the two ends. The CDR3 is made up of 15 amino acids. Germline assignment: CDR1 SGDLS and CDR2 YYNGEE.

This chain links TRBV13 with TRBJ2-7, with TRBD1 matching 7 bases. Trimming cost V 0 bases and J 6 bases; bases outside gene matches: 5. The CDR3 contains 14 residues. CDR1 and CDR2 (germline): PRHDT, FYEKMQ (reference sequence). Here the CDR3 reads CASSLGYRGAEQYF. The CDR3 region has the DNA TGTGCCAGCAGCTTAGGCTACAGGGGCGCCGAGCAGTACTTC.

This clone was detected once. V is TRBV9 and J is TRBJ2-5, with D unclear. The length of the CDR3 is 16 residues. Trimming shortened V by 0 bases and J by 2 bases, and 14 bases separated the two germline ends. The germline V gene encodes CDR1 SGDLS and CDR2 YYNGEE. The CDR3 bases are TGTGCCAGCAGCGTAGCTTTAGAGCTTCGGCAAGAGACCCAGTACTTC. This translates into CASSVALELRQETQYF. Full variable domain (rest looked up from reference TRBV9 and TRBJ2-5): DSGVTQTPKHLITATGQRVTLRCSPRSGDLSVYWYQQSLDQGLQFLIQYYNGEERAKGNILERFSAQQFPDLHSELNLSSLELGDSALYFCASSVALELRQETQYFGPGTRLLVL.

The chain uses TRBV18 and TRBJ1-1, with D possibly matching TRBD1 (5 bases). Between the trimmed V and J ends, which lost 2 bases and 4 bases, there was a span of 11 bases. Per the germline V gene, CDR1 is KGHSH and CDR2 is LQKENI. CDR3 length: 14 residues. Written as DNA, the CDR3 is TGTGCCAGCTCACCAGGGGGGGGAGGCACTGAAGCTTTCTTT. This encodes CASSPGGGGTEAFF.

The rearrangement uses TRBV29-1 and TRBJ1-1; D not resolved. This CDR3 is built from 14 residues. The germline V gene has CDR1 SQVTM and CDR2 ANQGSEA. The germline V and J ends were trimmed by 3 bases and 2 bases, with 13 bases remaining between them. The CDR3 region is CSVDRVRRNTEAFF. DNA of the CDR3: TGCAGCGTTGACCGGGTCCGGCGAAACACTGAAGCTTTCTTT. Full variable domain (remainder filled in from reference TRBV29-1 and TRBJ1-1): SAVISQKPSRDICQRGTSLTIQCQVDSQVTMMFWYRQQPGQSLTLIATANQGSEATYESGFVIDKFPISRPNLTFSTLTVSNMSPEDSSIYLCSVDRVRRNTEAFFGQGTRLTVV.

The chain joins TRBV5-3 to TRBJ1-5, with D possibly TRBD1 on 5 matching bases. TRBV5-3 is placed among ORFs of uncertain function. The CDR3 runs to 21 residues. V was clipped by 0 bases and J by 0 bases, with 25 bases between them. The CDR3 loop is CARSLARQSRSTDYSNQPQHF. The CDR3 bases are TGTGCCAGAAGCTTGGCTCGACAGTCGAGATCTACCGATTATAGCAATCAGCCCCAGCATTTT.

CDR3 region: CASSFKQGSPDTQYF. As DNA, the CDR3 is TGTGCCAGCAGTTTCAAACAGGGGAGCCCAGATACGCAGTATTTT. The rearrangement links TRBV6-5 to TRBJ2-3; 7 bases are a match to TRBD1. CDR1 is MNHEY and CDR2 is SVGAGI in the germline V gene. V lost 4 bases and J lost 4; bases outside the gene matches: 8. This CDR3 has 15 residues.

The chain employs TRBV30 and TRBJ2-7; 10 bases align to TRBD2. This CDR3 spans 13 amino acids. J was trimmed by 5 bases and V by 5 bases; bases with no gene match: 6. The germline V gene has CDR1 GTSNPN and CDR2 SVGIG (reference sequence). The CDR3 sequence is CAWVLAGFHEQYF. The CDR3 DNA reads TGTGCCTGGGTACTAGCGGGGTTCCACGAGCAGTACTTC.

The V and J genes are TRBV6-4 and TRBJ1-1; D gene uncertain. This CDR3 region has 14 residues. V dropped 7 bases and J dropped 6 bases, with 18 bases sitting between them. CDR1 and CDR2 (germline): MRHNA, SNTAGT. This CDR3 reads CASTQRCGVSEAFF. In DNA, the CDR3 is TGTGCCAGCACCCAAAGGTGTGGAGTCTCTGAAGCTTTCTTT.

This clone was seen once. The chain joins TRBV19 to TRBJ2-7; D unclear. CDR3 length: 13 amino acids. Trimming took off 6 bases at V and 3 bases at J, with 12 bases between the two ends. Germline V gene lookup returns CDR1 LNHDA and CDR2 SQIVND (reference sequence). The CDR3 DNA sequence: TGTGCCAGTAGCCCGTTCGGAGACTACGAGCAGTACTTC. Its protein is CASSPFGDYEQYF.

The sample holds one count of this clone. The rearrangement uses TRBV30 and TRBJ2-5; TRBD1 might be the D (5 bases). Gene TRBJ2-7 matches the end of the DNA better, so the J call may be wrong. Germline loops: CDR1 GTSNPN, CDR2 SVGIG (reference sequence). CDR3 length: 15 residues. The CDR3 here is CAWSYIGQGLYEQYF. The CDR3 nucleotides read TGTGCCTGGAGTTATATTGGTCAGGGTCTCTACGAGCAGTACTTC.

V usage is TRBV28 and J usage is TRBJ1-2, with 9 positions matching TRBD1. V gave up 6 bases and J gave up 5 bases; unmatched junction bases: 10. Germline V gene sequence: CDR1 MDHEN, CDR2 SYDVKM. The CDR3 is 15 amino acids. The CDR3 bases are TGTGCCAGCAGCCCCCCCGGGACAGGGATTTATGGCTACACCTTC. Translating gives CASSPPGTGIYGYTF.

The chain carries TRBV2 and TRBJ2-3; D not resolved. The germline V gene has CDR1 SNHLY and CDR2 FYNNEI. This CDR3 is 11 amino acids long. With 11 bases removed from V and 3 bases from J, the gap between germline ends came to 9 bases. CDR3 nucleotide sequence: TGTGCCGGAGAACGGACAGATACGCAGTATTTT. Its protein product is CAGERTDTQYF.

The genes are TRBV10-3 and TRBJ1-4; 8 nucleotides agree with TRBD1. This CDR3 comprises 11 residues. Germline lookup yields CDR1 ENHRY and CDR2 SYGVKD. V dropped 10 bases and J dropped 7; count of bases not matched to a gene: 2. The CDR3 DNA reads as TGTGCCAGTGGACAGGGTGAAAAACTGTTTTTT. Its translation is CASGQGEKLFF.

The chain employs TRBV4-3 and TRBJ2-4; possibly TRBD2 for D (5 bases). The V gene's germline CDR1 is LGHNA and CDR2 YSLEER. CDR3 size: 15 residues. V lost 0 bases, J lost 6 bases, and 12 bases lay in between. CDR3 coding DNA: TGCGCCAGCAGCCAAGATTCCGGGGTCTTAAACATTCAGTACTTC. This codes for CASSQDSGVLNIQYF.

This CDR3 is CASSVGQGGPTEAFF. The CDR3 DNA is TGTGCCAGCAGCGTAGGGCAGGGGGGTCCCACTGAAGCTTTCTTT. The rearrangement uses TRBV9 and TRBJ1-1; 7 nucleotides align to TRBD1. Trimming at V came to 0 bases and at J to 4 bases, leaving 6 bases not matched to a gene. The CDR3 has 15 amino acids. Looked up from germline, CDR1 is SGDLS and CDR2 is YYNGEE. Full variable domain (rest looked up from reference TRBV9 and TRBJ1-1): DSGVTQTPKHLITATGQRVTLRCSPRSGDLSVYWYQQSLDQGLQFLIQYYNGEERAKGNILERFSAQQFPDLHSELNLSSLELGDSALYFCASSVGQGGPTEAFFGQGTRLTVV.

This chain links TRBV7-8 with TRBJ2-2; the D is unclear. Germline V lookup: CDR1 SGHVS, CDR2 FQNEAQ. The ends were cut back, 1 base at V and 2 bases at J, with 23 bases in the middle. The CDR3 has 20 residues. The chain's CDR3 is CASSLGVTQRRYLNTGELFF. CDR3 bases: TGTGCCAGCAGCTTAGGCGTAACCCAGCGCAGATACCTAAACACCGGGGAGCTGTTTTTT.

To note about this clone: One end of the junction fails to match germline, which may point to a read error. The CDR3 sequence is CACLSPGTGNGGVF. The CDR3, as DNA: TGTGCCTGCCTGTCTCCCGGGACAGGGAACGGGGGGGTCTTT. The V call is TRBV30, the J call TRBJ1-1, with 9 bases identical to TRBD1. CDR1 is GTSNPN and CDR2 is SVGIG in the germline V gene (reference sequence). The CDR3 covers 14 residues.

This rearrangement joins TRBV9 to TRBJ1-1; D is ambiguous. V lost 0 bases and J lost 1, with 7 bases in between. The CDR3 length is 14 residues. Germline V lookup: CDR1 SGDLS, CDR2 YYNGEE. The CDR3 nucleotides read TGTGCCAGCAGCGTAGACCGGGAGAACACTGAAGCTTTCTTT. It is translated as CASSVDRENTEAFF. The entire variable domain, with the rest obtained from reference TRBV9 and TRBJ1-1, is as follows: DSGVTQTPKHLITATGQRVTLRCSPRSGDLSVYWYQQSLDQGLQFLIQYYNGEERAKGNILERFSAQQFPDLHSELNLSSLELGDSALYFCASSVDRENTEAFFGQGTRLTVV.

The chain joins TRBV5-5 to TRBJ1-2; a possible D gene is TRBD1 (5 bases). The CDR3 is 16 residues long. V was pared by 1 base and J by 0 bases, with 13 bases between. From germline, CDR1 is SGHKS and CDR2 YYEKEE (reference sequence). DNA of the CDR3: TGTGCCAGCAGCTTGTTTCGTCGGGACTCTAACTATGGCTACACCTTC. It codes for CASSLFRRDSNYGYTF.

This chain connects TRBV28 to TRBJ1-3; 8 positions match TRBD1. J was trimmed by 4 bases and V by 4 bases; bases with no gene match: 9. The CDR3 runs 16 residues. Germline V gives CDR1 MDHEN, CDR2 SYDVKM. The CDR3 here is CASSSDRVFSGNTIYF. The CDR3 DNA reads TGTGCCAGCAGTTCGGACAGGGTTTTCTCGGGAAACACCATATATTTT.

This clone came up once. The chain combines TRBV19 with TRBJ1-5; TRBD1 matches at 7 bases. Germline V CDR1 and CDR2: LNHDA, SQIVND (reference sequence). V gave up 7 bases and J gave up 6 bases; unmatched junction bases: 3. The CDR3 totals 12 residues. The CDR3 loop reads CASNRGGQPQHF. The CDR3 DNA sequence: TGTGCCAGTAACAGGGGAGGTCAGCCCCAGCATTTT.

Turning to this clone: The same CDR3 arises from other DNA sequences in this sample as well. The rearrangement uses TRBV7-2 and TRBJ2-1; D is possibly TRBD1 (5 bases). V shed 1 base and J shed 4 bases, with 5 bases lying between them. The CDR3 consists of 13 residues. Germline lookup yields CDR1 SGHTA and CDR2 FQGNSA. CDR3 DNA sequence: TGTGCCAGCAGCTTAGGGACATACAATGAGCAGTTCTTC. Amino acid sequence: CASSLGTYNEQFF.

The V gene is TRBV16, the J gene TRBJ1-2, with a tentative D call TRBD1 (6 bases). The CDR3 loop spans 14 amino acids. The germline gives CDR1 KGHSY, CDR2 FQNENV. V gave up 0 bases and J gave up 4 bases, with 9 bases separating them. The CDR3 DNA follows: TGTGCCAGCAGCCAATCAAGACAGGTCTATGGCTACACCTTC. Amino acid sequence: CASSQSRQVYGYTF.

The chain is built from TRBV7-9 and TRBJ1-2; 7 positions agree with TRBD1. The V segment lost 5 bases and the J segment 4 bases; nucleotides outside the gene matches: 7. Germline V lookup: CDR1 SEHNR, CDR2 FQNEAQ (reference sequence). This CDR3 has 14 amino acids. The CDR3: CASSQTGTAYGYTF. The CDR3 nucleotides read TGTGCCAGCAGCCAAACCGGGACAGCCTATGGCTACACCTTC.

The rearrangement links TRBV5-1 to TRBJ2-3; D uncertain. This CDR3 has 14 amino acids. From germline, CDR1 is SGHRS and CDR2 YFSETQ. The V end lost 2 bases, the J end lost 2 bases, and 9 bases lay between the germline ends. Here the CDR3 DNA reads TGCGCCAGCAGCTTAAGCGCCTTCACAGATACGCAGTATTTT. Translation gives CASSLSAFTDTQYF. Drawing the rest from reference TRBV5-1 and TRBJ2-3, the complete variable domain is KAGVTQTPRYLIKTRGQQVTLSCSPISGHRSVSWYQQTPGQGLQFLFEYFSETQRNKGNFPGRFSGRQFSNSRSEMNVSTLELGDSALYLCASSLSAFTDTQYFGPGTRLTVL.

The rearrangement links TRBV5-1 to TRBJ1-1, with no clear D. Germline CDR1 SGHRS, CDR2 YFSETQ. V was shortened by 2 bases and J by 7 bases, with 15 bases between the two germline ends. This CDR3 has 14 residues. The CDR3 reads CASSLTQSSDEAFF. CDR3 nucleotides: TGCGCCAGCAGCTTAACCCAATCGTCAGATGAAGCTTTCTTT. The whole variable domain, filled in from reference TRBV5-1 and TRBJ1-1, reads KAGVTQTPRYLIKTRGQQVTLSCSPISGHRSVSWYQQTPGQGLQFLFEYFSETQRNKGNFPGRFSGRQFSNSRSEMNVSTLELGDSALYLCASSLTQSSDEAFFGQGTRLTVV.

The chain is built from TRBV18 and TRBJ1-2; no clear D gene. From germline, CDR1 is KGHSH and CDR2 LQKENI. This CDR3 region has 13 residues. With 3 bases removed from V and 2 bases from J, the gap between germline ends came to 7 bases. This chain's CDR3 is CASSPRSNYGYTF. CDR3 DNA sequence: TGTGCCAGCTCACCGAGGTCCAACTATGGCTACACCTTC.